What follows is one TCR beta chain and its context. This entry comes from a study of T-cell reconstitution after alpha-beta-depleted transplantation in children. As it was prepared, the TCRbeta library received unique molecular identifiers. MiXCR was run by TCRdb on the PCR reads, yielding one entry per CDR3 protein. The sample consists of under 350,000 distinct CDR3 sequences, roughly 9.5% of them appearing once. The germline V gene encodes CDR1 WNHNN and CDR2 SYGVQD (reference sequence). V trimming: 3 bases; J trimming: 2 bases; junction bases outside the gene matches: 7. The CDR3 loop spans 16 amino acids.

This sequence joins TRBV10-1 and TRBJ2-3; 8 bases fit TRBD1. This TCR was recovered from a human donor who donated a stem cell graft to a child with SCID. Sequences were derived from PBMCs from the stem cell graft donor, sampled from the stem cell graft. This CDR3 reads CASSDWTGIDTDTQYF. In DNA form, the CDR3 reads TGCGCCAGCAGTGACTGGACAGGGATCGACACAGATACGCAGTATTTT.